Listed below are T cell receptor beta chains from one sample, sequenced in a study of human T cells and chemical hapten exposure. TCRdb re-called the RACE reads with MiXCR, one entry per CDR3 protein. The sample carries roughly 260,000 distinct CDR3 sequences, approximately 8.6% recorded once. The sample consisted of whole blood, taken in connection with sensitization to the hapten diphenylcyclopropenone (DPC). These receptors were collected from a woman aged 40 to 50 with alopecia areata. Some clones in this sample may be carry-over from other donors' samples. Both conserved end residues are part of each CDR3.

cdr3_length,v_call,j_call,cdr3_aa
16,TRBV6-2/TRBV6-3,TRBJ2-7,CASSIDSGIWDYEQYF
13,TRBV29-1,TRBJ2-3,CSVLQRRGDTQYF
13,TRBV6-6,TRBJ2-7,CASGGDTPYEQYF
14,TRBV12-3/TRBV12-4,TRBJ1-6,CASSTGNSNSPLHF
12,TRBV28,TRBJ1-1,CASSPRSTQAFF
16,TRBV10-3,TRBJ2-1,CAISTSAGLVYNEQFF
17,TRBV7-2,TRBJ2-1,CASSLRFQGTAYNEQFF
15,TRBV4-3,TRBJ2-3,CASSQRQGLTDTQYF
13,TRBV29-1,TRBJ2-5,CSGRDSGQETQYF
13,TRBV28,TRBJ2-2,CASSGDSLGELFF
16,TRBV9,TRBJ2-3,CASSVGQLVSTDTQYF
14,TRBV28,TRBJ2-2,CASSLGTSTGELFF
14,TRBV12-3/TRBV12-4,TRBJ1-5,CASRRTVGNQPQHF
14,TRBV20-1,TRBJ2-3,CSAESALYTDTQYF
15,TRBV6-5,TRBJ2-7,CASSPPSGLIYEQYF
15,TRBV28,TRBJ1-5,CASRAGGYSNQPQHF
14,TRBV28,TRBJ2-7,CASSLWAGTYEQYF